The present T cell receptor beta chain was sequenced within a study of early T cells in non-severe SARS-CoV-2 infection. V was trimmed by 5 bases and J by 3 bases, leaving 16 bases between them. Germline values: CDR1 MNHEY, CDR2 SMNVEV (reference sequence). There are 15 residues in the CDR3. The protocol attached unique molecular identifiers to individual cDNA molecules. Using its own MiXCR run on the 5' RACE reads, TCRdb lists one record per CDR3 protein. The sample has some 77,000 distinct CDR3 sequences, 9.5% to 15% seen once. This clonotype was counted at least ten times. The antigen remains unidentified. The study's findings and limits: The VDJdb matching leaned toward anti-spike CD8 responses and overlooked private and CD4 specificities.

The material sequenced was whole blood. V gene TRBV27 combines with J gene TRBJ1-2, with D unclear. The source of this sequence is an adult who was a healthcare worker with PCR-confirmed SARS-CoV-2 infection or an uninfected control (not recorded which). CDR3 amino acids: CASSPISGAHYGYTF. CDR3 sequence (DNA): TGTGCCAGCAGTCCCATCAGCGGCGCCCACTATGGCTACACCTTC.